This TCR beta chain was recorded in a study of graft-versus-host responses after intestinal transplantation. The CDR3 contains 15 residues. The V and J ends lost 5 bases and 0 bases respectively, with 12 bases between them. Germline V lookup: CDR1 ENHRY, CDR2 SYGVKD. Some clones are missing from TCRdb's copy, which holds only in-frame ones; the method was immunoSEQ multiplex PCR. The sample has around 110,000 clones, approximately 94% seen once. Points on this clone: Its antigen is currently unknown.

Whole-study results and caveats: Recipient marrow contained GvH clones, some of which appeared first in ileum or blood.

This rearrangement joins TRBV10-3 to TRBJ2-3, with a possible D match to TRBD2 (6 bases). This sample comprised unstimulated CD4+ T cells sorted from spleen or lymph node cells, obtained before transplant. The receptor comes from a human donor who was the organ donor for an intestinal transplant. CDR3 sequence reads: CAISTRGTSTDTQYF. CDR3 DNA sequence: TGTGCCATCAGTACCCGGGGGACTAGCACAGATACGCAGTATTTT.